This entry lists 17 T cell receptor beta chains sequenced from one sample in a study of chemoradiotherapy in HPV16-positive cancers (dated by TCRdb to 2022 to 2024). The library was generated by the immunoSEQ multiplex PCR assay. TCRdb re-hosts the immuneACCESS table, in-frame sequences only. Its copies lack some clones; in the studies checked, an unresolved V gene accounts for under half of them, and the cause for the rest is not known. Counted in this sample were some 13,000 clones; over 75% of them appeared once. The top ten hold 1.1% of the sample. Collection of the sample occurred from a patient who underwent chemoradiotherapy. The receptors here all came from a human donor with HPV-associated anogenital cancer.

This clone was counted only a few times. This sequence joins TRBV2 and TRBJ1-5; TRBD1 might be the D (6 bases). Trimming shortened V by 3 bases and J by 4 bases, and 13 bases separated the two germline ends. Germline V gene data show CDR1 as SNHLY and CDR2 as FYNNEI. This CDR3 has 15 residues. The CDR3 loop is CASSERWTVNQPQHF. The DNA of the CDR3 is TGTGCCAGCAGTGAGAGATGGACAGTAAATCAGCCCCAGCATTTT.

The chain links TRBV30 to TRBJ2-3; TRBD2 matches 7 bases. CDR1 is GTSNPN, CDR2 SVGIG, per germline (reference sequence). The CDR3 loop spans 14 amino acids. V shed 6 bases and J 1 base; nucleotides not matched to a gene: 7. This CDR3 is CACGGAGGTDTQYF. Written as DNA, the CDR3 is TGTGCCTGCGGCGGTGCGGGGGGCACAGATACGCAGTATTTT.

This chain joins TRBV14 and TRBJ1-1, with D unclear. The CDR3 is made up of 13 amino acids. The V end lost 2 bases, the J end lost 0 bases, and 4 bases lay between the germline ends. Germline V gene data show CDR1 as SGHDN and CDR2 as FVKESK. The CDR3 DNA reads as TGTGCCAGCAGCCAACAAGTGAACACTGAAGCTTTCTTT. Residues: CASSQQVNTEAFF.

This clone was seen a few times. The chain carries TRBV15 and TRBJ1-1; D is unclear. The CDR3 loop spans 13 amino acids. Trimming cost V 9 bases and J 0 bases, with 11 bases left between them. Germline V gene lookup returns CDR1 LNHNV and CDR2 YYDKDF (reference sequence). The CDR3, as DNA: TGTGCCACTGAAGAGAGAATGAACACTGAAGCTTTCTTT. As protein: CATEERMNTEAFF. Combining the CDR3 with reference TRBV15 and TRBJ1-1 gives the whole variable domain DAMVIQNPRYQVTQFGKPVTLSCSQTLNHNVMYWYQQKSSQAPKLLFHYYDKDFNNEADTPDNFQSRRPNTSFCFLDIRSPGLGDTAMYLCATEERMNTEAFFGQGTRLTVV.

This sequence joins TRBV6-6 and TRBJ1-2; TRBD1 might be the D (5 bases). V shed 5 bases and J shed 4 bases, with 11 bases lying between them. The length of the CDR3 is 13 residues. Germline loops: CDR1 MNHNY, CDR2 SVGAGI (reference sequence). CDR3 loop: CASSPGGGYGYTF. The CDR3 region has the DNA TGTGCCAGCAGTCCCGGGGGGGGCTATGGCTACACCTTC.

J is TRBJ1-1 and V is TRBV6-1; D gene unclear. The CDR3 consists of 13 residues. Deletions cut 8 bases from V and 5 bases from J, with 15 bases between. Germline values: CDR1 MNHNS, CDR2 SASEGT. CDR3 nucleotide sequence: TGTGCCAGCCTATCTGGCCGACGAACTGAAGCTTTCTTT. Its protein product is CASLSGRRTEAFF.

V gene TRBV7-8 combines with J gene TRBJ2-5; 9 bases are shared with TRBD2. The CDR3 is 17 residues long. The germline gives CDR1 SGHVS, CDR2 FQNEAQ. V lost 0 bases to trimming and J lost 5 bases; unmatched junction nucleotides: 10. The CDR3 coding sequence is TGTGCCAGCAGCTTAGCGTTTAGGCGGGGGGGCCCTGAGACCCAGTACTTC. It encodes CASSLAFRRGGPETQYF. Full variable domain (missing parts from reference TRBV7-8 and TRBJ2-5): GAGVSQSPRYKVAKRGQDVALRCDPISGHVSLFWYQQALGQGPEFLTYFQNEAQLDKSGLPSDRFFAERPEGSVSTLKIQRTQQEDSAVYLCASSLAFRRGGPETQYFGPGTRLLVL.

Only a few counts were recorded for this clone. The gene calls are TRBV5-1 and TRBJ2-5; 7 nucleotides line up with TRBD1. The germline CDR1 and CDR2 sequences are SGHRS and YFSETQ. Losses at the gene ends were 3 bases for V and 1 base for J; bases not matched to a gene: 0. The CDR3 extends over 13 amino acids. The CDR3 is CASSWDSQETQYF. CDR3 nucleotides: TGCGCCAGCAGCTGGGACAGCCAAGAGACCCAGTACTTC. The complete variable domain, with remaining parts taken from reference TRBV5-1 and TRBJ2-5, reads KAGVTQTPRYLIKTRGQQVTLSCSPISGHRSVSWYQQTPGQGLQFLFEYFSETQRNKGNFPGRFSGRQFSNSRSEMNVSTLELGDSALYLCASSWDSQETQYFGPGTRLLVL.

This chain uses TRBV2 with TRBJ2-3; 7 bases line up with TRBD1. CDR1 SNHLY and CDR2 FYNNEI come from the germline V gene. CDR3 length equals 16 residues. J was trimmed by 0 bases and V by 7 bases; bases with no gene match: 10. CDR3 loop: CASNRDSYVSTDTQYF. The CDR3 bases are TGTGCCAGCAACCGGGACAGCTACGTCAGCACAGATACGCAGTATTTT.

This rearrangement joins TRBV5-4 to TRBJ1-3, with D possibly being TRBD1 (5 bases). This CDR3 region has 18 residues. CDR1 and CDR2 from the germline V gene are SGHNT and YYREEE (reference sequence). Trimming removed 0 bases at V and 1 base at J, with 17 bases between. The CDR3 loop reads CASSLESQGQLSGNTIYF. The CDR3 region has the DNA TGTGCCAGCAGCTTGGAGTCTCAGGGTCAGTTATCTGGAAACACCATATATTTT.

The gene calls are TRBV29-1 and TRBJ2-7, with D perhaps TRBD2 (6 bases). Germline assignment: CDR1 SQVTM and CDR2 ANQGSEA. V was clipped by 7 bases and J by 7 bases, with 17 bases between them. This CDR3 comprises 12 residues. CDR3: CSGLTSLQEQYF. The CDR3 DNA follows: TGCAGCGGCCTGACTAGTCTACAGGAGCAGTACTTC.

The CDR3 region is CAIHEAIYGYTF. The DNA of the CDR3 is TGTGCCATTCACGAGGCGATCTATGGCTACACCTTC. This rearrangement joins TRBV28 to TRBJ1-2; D gene unclear. Trimming left V 10 bases short and J 4 bases short, with 13 bases between. Germline V CDR1 and CDR2: MDHEN, SYDVKM. The CDR3 runs 12 residues.

This clone has just one count. The chain joins TRBV7-3 to TRBJ2-3, with D uncertain. The CDR3 is 14 residues long. V lost 0 bases to trimming and J lost 3 bases, with 7 bases between them. Looked up from germline, CDR1 is SGHTA and CDR2 is FQGTGA. The CDR3 sequence is CASSLTSGTDTQYF. The CDR3 coding sequence is TGTGCCAGCAGCTTAACATCTGGGACAGATACGCAGTATTTT.

The rearrangement links TRBV14 to TRBJ2-1, with D unclear. The CDR3 runs to 16 residues. V was cut by 0 bases and J by 8 bases, with 17 bases left in between. From germline, CDR1 is SGHDN and CDR2 FVKESK. This CDR3 is CASSQEGFSKLDEQFF. CDR3 nucleotide sequence: TGTGCCAGCAGCCAAGAAGGATTCAGTAAGCTGGATGAGCAGTTCTTC.

CDR3 in DNA: TGTGCCAGCAGCCTGGGGACTCCCCTAAAACTGTTTTTT. Translating it yields CASSLGTPLKLFF. The chain couples TRBV7-9 to TRBJ1-4; a weak D match, TRBD1 (5 bases). Trimming stripped 5 bases from V and 10 bases from J, with 14 bases between. This CDR3 has 13 residues. The germline CDR1 and CDR2 sequences are SEHNR and FQNEAQ (reference sequence). Filled out from reference TRBV7-9 and TRBJ1-4, the complete variable domain reads DTGVSQNPRHKITKRGQNVTFRCDPISEHNRLYWYRQTLGQGPEFLTYFQNEAQLEKSRLLSDRFSAERPKGSFSTLEIQRTEQGDSAMYLCASSLGTPLKLFFGSGTQLSVL.

This chain joins TRBV4-2 and TRBJ2-1; D is undetermined. Trimming cost V 4 bases and J 5 bases, with 18 bases left between them. Germline values: CDR1 LGHNA, CDR2 YNFKEQ. The CDR3 is 16 amino acids. The CDR3 loop is CASSLGIYVGNNEQFF. The CDR3 DNA follows: TGTGCCAGCAGCCTGGGGATTTATGTGGGGAACAATGAGCAGTTCTTC.

The chain recombines TRBV30 with TRBJ1-1; 8 bases agree with TRBD1. The germline V gene has CDR1 GTSNPN and CDR2 SVGIG (reference sequence). J was trimmed by 0 bases and V by 4 bases; bases with no gene match: 19. The CDR3 consists of 19 residues. Here the CDR3 reads CAWTPWTGRVGVMNTEAFF. DNA for the CDR3: TGTGCCTGGACCCCCTGGACAGGGCGAGTAGGAGTTATGAACACTGAAGCTTTCTTT.